This T cell receptor beta chain was observed in a study of T-cell memory formation after mild COVID-19. This clonotype was seen repeatedly, ten times or more. Antigen unknown. TCRdb redid the calling of the 5' RACE reads with MiXCR, one entry per CDR3 protein. This sample yields 550,000 to 650,000 distinct CDR3 sequences, of which 15% to 20% are seen a single time; about 7.4% belongs to the top ten. Overall study findings and caveats: Clones that contracted clustered mainly in CM and EM if CD4+ and in EMRA if CD8+.

V trimming: 2 bases; J trimming: 4 bases; junction bases outside the gene matches: 12. The length of the CDR3 is 17 residues. The germline V gene has CDR1 MGHDK and CDR2 SYGVNS. The TCR was taken from an adult woman who had mild COVID-19 (a few samples of this study predate the infection). Cell type and time point are not known. This chain joins TRBV25-1 and TRBJ2-7; 9 bases are a match to TRBD2. The source material was PBMCs or a T cell subset sorted from them (not recorded which). The CDR3 nucleotides read TGTGCCAGCAGTGAAAACCTCCCGCGGGAGGGCCCTTACGAGCAGTACTTC. Protein: CASSENLPREGPYEQYF.